A single sample gave rise to the 21 T cell receptor beta chains below, sequenced in a study of cytomegalovirus exposure and HLA in healthy donors (dated by TCRdb to about 2017). The receptor library was made with the immunoSEQ multiplex PCR assay. A mixture of 60 forward primers for TCR Vbeta segments and 13 reverse primers for TCR Jbeta segments was used in the multiplex PCR. The immuneACCESS repertoire file appears here via TCRdb, limited to in-frame rearrangements. These files lack a portion of the clones; in checked studies, under half of the deficit traces to unresolved V genes, and the cause of the others is not known. Counted in this sample were more than 100,000 clones; roughly three quarters of them appeared once. The ten most abundant clones make up about 9.4% of the sample. The material sequenced was PBMCs. Receptor source: a woman younger than 35 in good health and CMV-seropositive.

The chain uses TRBV21-1 and TRBJ2-1; TRBD2, as called in the table, went unchecked against the DNA. TRBV21-1 is a pseudogene locus. The CDR3 has 12 residues. CDR3 DNA: TGTGCCAGCGAGGGGGAGGGTAATGAGCAGTTCTTC. As protein: CASEGEGNEQFF.

This clone was picked up one time. This sequence joins TRBV28 and TRBJ2-7, with 9 bases matching TRBD1. Per the germline V gene, CDR1 is MDHEN and CDR2 is SYDVKM. This CDR3 comprises 16 residues. The J segment lost 3 bases and the V segment lost 6 bases, leaving 12 bases of the junction unmatched. The CDR3 here is CASSQYGTGLGYEQYF. The CDR3 nucleotides are TGTGCCAGCAGCCAATACGGGACAGGGTTAGGCTACGAGCAGTACTTC.

The rearrangement links TRBV27 to TRBJ1-5; D possibly corresponds to TRBD1 (5 bases). V was cut by 6 bases and J by 4 bases, with 13 bases left in between. The CDR3 sequence is 14 residues long. Germline V CDR1 and CDR2: MNHEY, SMNVEV (reference sequence). The CDR3 nucleotides are TGTGCCAGCAGACCGGGGGGGAGGAATCAGCCCCAGCATTTT. Amino acid sequence: CASRPGGRNQPQHF.

This chain uses TRBV7-6 with TRBJ2-7; 11 nucleotides line up with TRBD2. This CDR3 has 16 residues. Germline trimming cut 0 bases from V and 4 bases from J; bases unmatched to any gene: 5. Germline V gives CDR1 SGHVS, CDR2 FNYEAQ. The CDR3 sequence is CASSLAGLAAGYEQYF. The CDR3 DNA reads TGTGCCAGCAGCTTAGCGGGACTAGCGGCGGGGTACGAGCAGTACTTC.

The gene calls are TRBV18 and TRBJ1-6; the D gene is possibly TRBD1 (6 bases). CDR3 length: 12 residues. CDR1 KGHSH and CDR2 LQKENI come from the germline V gene. Trimming removed 3 bases from V and 13 bases from J, with 10 bases in between. DNA of the CDR3: TGTGCCAGCTCACCTAAGGGGGTCCCCCTCCACTTT. Protein product: CASSPKGVPLHF.

As regards this clone: Other DNA sequences in the same sample also yield this CDR3. The V and J genes are TRBV7-9 and TRBJ2-1, with D perhaps matching TRBD1 (6 bases). The CDR3 length is 14 residues. Germline V gene sequence: CDR1 SEHNR, CDR2 FQNEAQ (reference sequence). The V end was cut by 4 bases, the J end by 4 bases, with 11 bases between. CDR3 residues: CASSSGQGYNEQFF. The CDR3 DNA reads as TGTGCCAGCAGCTCCGGGCAGGGGTACAATGAGCAGTTCTTC.

The rearrangement joins TRBV6-5 to TRBJ2-7; maybe TRBD1 (5 bases). Trimming left V 2 bases short and J 4 bases short, with 18 bases between. The CDR3 is 16 amino acids. Germline V CDR1 and CDR2: MNHEY, SVGAGI. The DNA for the CDR3 is TGTGCCAGCAGTTACGTTGGGCAGGGTCCTACGTACGAGCAGTACTTC. Protein product: CASSYVGQGPTYEQYF.

This sequence joins TRBV7-9 and TRBJ1-1; maybe TRBD1 (5 bases). Germline V CDR1 and CDR2: SEHNR, FQNEAQ (reference sequence). The CDR3 sequence is 14 residues long. V gave up 10 bases and J gave up 3 bases, with 18 bases separating them. The CDR3 DNA follows: TGTGCCACACTTTTGATTGGGGCTCACACTGAAGCTTTCTTT. Encoded protein: CATLLIGAHTEAFF.

This clone was found once. This chain joins TRBV13 and TRBJ2-7; 9 bases align to TRBD2. This CDR3 region has 14 residues. Trimming took 8 bases from V and 0 from J; bases not matched to a gene: 5. Looked up from germline, CDR1 is PRHDT and CDR2 is FYEKMQ (reference sequence). The CDR3 spells CASRAGGTSYEQYF. The CDR3 nucleotides are TGTGCCAGCCGAGCGGGGGGTACCTCCTACGAGCAGTACTTC.

The gene calls are TRBV5-5 and TRBJ1-1; weak D call: TRBD1 (5 bases). Trimming cost V 0 bases and J 0 bases, with 9 bases left between them. Germline V lookup: CDR1 SGHKS, CDR2 YYEKEE (reference sequence). The CDR3 totals 15 residues. Here the CDR3 DNA reads TGTGCCAGCAGCTTGGGATACAGGATGAACACTGAAGCTTTCTTT. Amino acids: CASSLGYRMNTEAFF.

The chain carries TRBV6-4 and TRBJ2-1, with TRBD2 matching 8 bases. The ends lost 5 bases at V and 7 bases at J; junction bases unmatched: 7. The CDR3 contains 14 residues. Germline V CDR1 and CDR2: MRHNA, SNTAGT. CDR3 in DNA: TGTGCCAGCAGTAAACGGGAGGGCGGGAATGAGCAGTTCTTC. Protein product: CASSKREGGNEQFF.

The rearrangement uses TRBV27 and TRBJ1-5, with a possible D match to TRBD1 (5 bases). Trimming left V 5 bases short and J 1 base short, with 12 bases between. Germline CDR1 MNHEY, CDR2 SMNVEV (reference sequence). The CDR3 contains 15 residues. CDR3: CASSPAGESNQPQHF. The CDR3 DNA is TGTGCCAGCAGTCCCGCGGGGGAGAGCAATCAGCCCCAGCATTTT.

This clone was seen a handful of times. This sequence joins TRBV5-6 and TRBJ1-2; TRBD1 agrees at 7 bases. This CDR3 has 13 amino acids. V trimming: 4 bases; J trimming: 5 bases; junction bases outside the gene matches: 5. The germline V gene has CDR1 SGHDT and CDR2 YYEEEE. In DNA, the CDR3 is TGTGCCAGCAGCCGACAGGGTGAATATGGCTACACCTTC. It yields the protein CASSRQGEYGYTF.

A few counts support this clone. The rearrangement joins TRBV4-1 to TRBJ1-2, with a tentative D call TRBD1 (6 bases). The CDR3 has 13 amino acids. The V and J ends lost 2 bases and 4 bases respectively, with 8 bases between them. The germline gives CDR1 MGHRA, CDR2 YSYEKL. This CDR3 is CASSQTGSYGYTF. CDR3 bases: TGCGCCAGCAGCCAAACAGGGTCCTATGGCTACACCTTC.

This sequence joins TRBV10-3 and TRBJ2-5, with D hard to call. Trimming stripped 4 bases from V and 2 bases from J, with 8 bases between. Germline V gene lookup returns CDR1 ENHRY and CDR2 SYGVKD. The CDR3 covers 13 residues. In DNA, the CDR3 is TGTGCCATCAGTGTGGCCAAACAAGAGACCCAGTACTTC. Its protein product is CAISVAKQETQYF.

This clone was observed a handful of times. This sequence joins TRBV6-5 and TRBJ1-1, with a tentative D call TRBD1 (6 bases). V shed 2 bases and J shed 4 bases, with 8 bases lying between them. The CDR3 sequence is 13 residues long. CDR1 and CDR2 from the germline V gene are MNHEY and SVGAGI. CDR3 protein: CASSYGQFTEAFF. In nucleotides, the CDR3 is TGTGCCAGCAGTTACGGACAGTTCACTGAAGCTTTCTTT.

The chain carries TRBV28 and TRBJ1-1; TRBD1 matches 11 bases. The CDR3 consists of 14 residues. Germline CDR1 reads MDHEN; CDR2 reads SYDVKM. J lost 2 bases, V lost 8 bases, and 4 bases had no gene match. This CDR3 reads CASRTGGYNTEAFF. The CDR3 bases are TGTGCCAGCCGGACAGGGGGCTACAACACTGAAGCTTTCTTT.

This clone was counted once. The chain has TRBV7-9 and TRBJ2-7, with TRBD1 identical over 10 bases. This CDR3 has 15 amino acids. V shed 4 bases and J 6 bases; nucleotides not matched to a gene: 9. CDR1 is SEHNR and CDR2 is FQNEAQ in the germline V gene (reference sequence). DNA of the CDR3: TGTGCCAGCAGCTCACGGCCGGGACAGGGGACCGAGCAGTACTTC. Amino acids: CASSSRPGQGTEQYF. The variable domain in full, with the rest retrieved from reference TRBV7-9 and TRBJ2-7, is DTGVSQNPRHKITKRGQNVTFRCDPISEHNRLYWYRQTLGQGPEFLTYFQNEAQLEKSRLLSDRFSAERPKGSFSTLEIQRTEQGDSAMYLCASSSRPGQGTEQYFGPGTRLTVT.

The DNA for the CDR3 is TGTGCCAGCAGCTTAACCCAGGGATATGGCTACACCTTC. It translates to CASSLTQGYGYTF. This chain joins TRBV11-2 and TRBJ1-2, with D possibly TRBD1 on 5 matching bases. Germline CDR1 reads SGHAT; CDR2 reads FQNNGV. V was pared by 2 bases and J by 5 bases, with 9 bases between. This CDR3 has 13 amino acids.

This clone turned up a few times. V and J are TRBV6-1 and TRBJ1-4, with a weak D call TRBD1 (6 bases). CDR3 length: 12 amino acids. The V gene's germline CDR1 is MNHNS and CDR2 SASEGT. V was clipped by 1 base and J by 15 bases, with 12 bases between them. The CDR3 region is CASSEGDIRLFF. CDR3 coding DNA: TGTGCCAGCAGTGAAGGGGACATAAGGTTGTTTTTT.

This clone was counted between two and nine times. The genes are TRBV28 and TRBJ2-7; 8 nucleotides align to TRBD1. Trimming at V came to 3 bases and at J to 1 base, leaving 5 bases not matched to a gene. The CDR3 sequence is 15 residues long. The germline CDR1 and CDR2 sequences are MDHEN and SYDVKM. CDR3 residues: CASSFHRTGSYEQYF. The CDR3 DNA sequence: TGTGCCAGCAGTTTTCACCGGACAGGGTCCTACGAGCAGTACTTC.